These 21 T cell receptor beta chains came from one sample sequenced in a study of cytomegalovirus exposure and HLA in healthy donors. Clones were read by immunoSEQ multiplex PCR, and TCRdb kept only the in-frame ones, dropping some. The sample consists of around 300,000 clones, 70% to 90% of them appearing once. Sequencing was performed on PBMCs. The receptors originated from a woman younger than 30 in good health and CMV-seronegative.

J is TRBJ1-2 and V is TRBV2; TRBD1 agrees at 8 bases. CDR1 is SNHLY and CDR2 is FYNNEI in the germline V gene. CDR3 length equals 15 residues. J lost 4 bases, V lost 3 bases, and 7 bases had no gene match. The CDR3 loop reads CASSDSRTGTYGYTF. CDR3 DNA sequence: TGTGCCAGCAGTGATTCCCGGACAGGGACCTATGGCTACACCTTC.

The rearrangement joins TRBV2 to TRBJ1-5; 10 positions match TRBD1. V shed 11 bases and J 6 bases; nucleotides not matched to a gene: 10. This CDR3 has 14 amino acids. In germline, CDR1 is SNHLY, CDR2 FYNNEI. CDR3 region: CARSGDRGFQPQHF. The CDR3 coding sequence is TGTGCCCGGAGCGGGGACAGGGGATTTCAGCCCCAGCATTTT.

V gene TRBV10-3 combines with J gene TRBJ1-1; weak D call: TRBD1 (5 bases). The CDR3 covers 14 residues. The V and J ends lost 6 bases and 4 bases respectively, with 15 bases between them. Germline V gene lookup returns CDR1 ENHRY and CDR2 SYGVKD. The CDR3 is CAIRPQGVSTEAFF. DNA of the CDR3: TGTGCCATCAGGCCCCAGGGCGTGAGCACTGAAGCTTTCTTT.

The chain links TRBV28 to TRBJ2-1; 10 nucleotides match TRBD2. CDR3 length: 14 amino acids. V gave up 7 bases and J gave up 5 bases; unmatched junction bases: 5. Germline V lookup: CDR1 MDHEN, CDR2 SYDVKM. The CDR3 DNA follows: TGTGCCAGCAAAAGCGGGGGGGTCGACAATGAGCAGTTCTTC. It translates to CASKSGGVDNEQFF.

The chain joins TRBV30 to TRBJ2-3, with D perhaps TRBD2 (7 bases). Trimming shortened V by 0 bases and J by 5 bases, and 15 bases separated the two germline ends. The CDR3 loop spans 15 amino acids. Germline-derived CDR1 and CDR2 are GTSNPN and SVGIG (reference sequence). The DNA for the CDR3 is TGTGCCTGGAGTGTACTTGGGGGGGGCCTAGATACGCAGTATTTT. It encodes CAWSVLGGGLDTQYF.

V is TRBV6-6 and J is TRBJ2-1; 7 bases line up with TRBD2. From germline, CDR1 is MNHNY and CDR2 SVGAGI (reference sequence). After removal of 5 bases from V and 0 bases from J, the junction contained 4 bases not matched to a gene. The CDR3 contains 15 residues. This CDR3 is CASSPGGSSYNEQFF. The CDR3 region has the DNA TGTGCCAGCAGTCCGGGCGGGAGCTCCTACAATGAGCAGTTCTTC.

This chain joins TRBV4-2 and TRBJ2-7, with D maybe TRBD1 (5 bases). Trimming left V 0 bases short and J 7 bases short, with 19 bases between. Germline V gene data show CDR1 as LGHNA and CDR2 as YNFKEQ. CDR3 size: 16 residues. The CDR3 protein is CASSQDPAGQLKEQYF. In DNA form, the CDR3 reads TGTGCCAGCAGCCAAGATCCGGCAGGGCAACTTAAAGAGCAGTACTTC.

V is TRBV27 and J is TRBJ1-5; possible D gene TRBD1, 6 bases. The V end lost 5 bases, the J end lost 5 bases, and 16 bases lay between the germline ends. CDR1 and CDR2 from the germline V gene are MNHEY and SMNVEV (reference sequence). The CDR3 spans 15 residues. The CDR3 DNA sequence: TGTGCCAGCAGTCAAAAATACAGGGCCGATCAGCCCCAGCATTTT. Amino acid sequence: CASSQKYRADQPQHF.

The gene calls are TRBV5-5 and TRBJ2-7; weak D call: TRBD2 (5 bases). Trimming pared 0 bases from V and 2 bases from J, leaving 12 bases between. Germline assignment: CDR1 SGHKS and CDR2 YYEKEE (reference sequence). This CDR3 has 15 residues. The CDR3 DNA reads as TGTGCCAGCAGCTTGGCGAGGGCGCCGGCCTACGAGCAGTACTTC. Translation gives CASSLARAPAYEQYF.

This chain links TRBV7-9 with TRBJ2-3; D unclear. With 5 bases removed from V and 3 bases from J, the gap between germline ends came to 6 bases. CDR3 length: 12 residues. Germline-derived CDR1 and CDR2 are SEHNR and FQNEAQ (reference sequence). CDR3 DNA sequence: TGTGCCAGCAGCCCCCAAACAGATACGCAGTATTTT. Amino acids: CASSPQTDTQYF.

This rearrangement joins TRBV5-1 to TRBJ1-4; perhaps TRBD1 as D (6 bases). CDR3 length: 14 amino acids. V was pared by 4 bases and J by 0 bases, with 7 bases between. CDR1 and CDR2 from the germline V gene are SGHRS and YFSETQ. CDR3 residues: CASSAGATNEKLFF. CDR3 coding DNA: TGCGCCAGCAGCGCAGGGGCAACTAATGAAAAACTGTTTTTT.

This rearrangement joins TRBV10-3 to TRBJ2-1, with D possibly matching TRBD2 (5 bases). V lost 0 bases and J 0 bases, leaving 6 bases between the germline ends. CDR1 and CDR2 (germline): ENHRY, SYGVKD. The CDR3 contains 15 residues. The CDR3 sequence: CAISESSGSYNEQFF. CDR3 nucleotide sequence: TGTGCCATCAGTGAGTCGAGCGGCTCCTACAATGAGCAGTTCTTC.

The rearrangement joins TRBV9 to TRBJ1-1; 7 nucleotides line up with TRBD1. The V and J ends lost 0 bases and 8 bases, in that order; junction bases with no gene match: 7. CDR3 length: 14 residues. Germline-derived CDR1 and CDR2 are SGDLS and YYNGEE. CDR3: CASSVGGDRSEAFF. DNA for the CDR3: TGTGCCAGCAGCGTAGGGGGGGACAGAAGCGAAGCTTTCTTT.

The chain carries TRBV9 and TRBJ1-6; D uncertain. CDR3 size: 14 residues. V was cut by 0 bases and J by 10 bases, with 11 bases left in between. The germline CDR1 and CDR2 sequences are SGDLS and YYNGEE. CDR3 nucleotide sequence: TGTGCCAGCAGCGTAGGGGCAGAGTACTCACCCCTCCACTTT. Translation: CASSVGAEYSPLHF.

The rearrangement uses TRBV29-1 and TRBJ2-7; D gene uncertain. This CDR3 has 12 amino acids. Germline CDR1 is SQVTM and CDR2 is ANQGSEA. Trimming cost V 4 bases and J 1 base, with 8 bases left between them. In nucleotides, the CDR3 is TGCAGCGTTGGGTCAGGTTCCTACGAGCAGTACTTC. This sequence encodes CSVGSGSYEQYF.

The chain has TRBV7-2 and TRBJ2-7; 10 nucleotides line up with TRBD2. The CDR3 runs 15 residues. Trimming took 5 bases from V and 1 from J; bases not matched to a gene: 5. The germline CDR1 and CDR2 sequences are SGHTA and FQGNSA. This chain's CDR3 is CASSLSGGTSYEQYF. CDR3 nucleotides: TGTGCCAGCAGCCTTAGCGGGGGGACGTCCTACGAGCAGTACTTC.

The chain recombines TRBV7-2 with TRBJ1-5; a weak D match, TRBD1 (6 bases). V lost 5 bases to trimming and J lost 4 bases, with 9 bases between them. This CDR3 has 13 residues. Germline-derived CDR1 and CDR2 are SGHTA and FQGNSA. DNA for the CDR3: TGTGCCAGCAGCCCCAGGGGTAATCAGCCCCAGCATTTT. The encoded protein is CASSPRGNQPQHF.

The chain couples TRBV25-1 to TRBJ2-5, with 15 bases identical to TRBD2. The V gene end was trimmed by 6 bases and the J gene end by 5 bases; junction bases not matched to a gene: 4. In germline, CDR1 is MGHDK, CDR2 SYGVNS. CDR3 length: 15 residues. The CDR3 region has the DNA TGTGCCAGCAGCGACGGGACTAGCGGGGGGGAGACCCAGTACTTC. It encodes CASSDGTSGGETQYF.

V usage is TRBV18 and J usage is TRBJ1-5, with 9 bases identical to TRBD1. This CDR3 has 16 amino acids. Trimming at V came to 4 bases and at J to 0 bases, leaving 4 bases not matched to a gene. The germline V gene encodes CDR1 KGHSH and CDR2 LQKENI. CDR3 nucleotides: TGTGCCAGCTCACGAGGGACAGGGTCTAGCAATCAGCCCCAGCATTTT. Its protein product is CASSRGTGSSNQPQHF.

The chain has TRBV6-4 and TRBJ1-5, with 9 bases lining up with TRBD1. Germline CDR1 and CDR2: MRHNA and SNTAGT. Unmatched junction bases numbered 10, after V lost 5 bases and J lost 5 bases. This CDR3 is built from 16 residues. The CDR3 sequence is CASSTGGGFSDQPQHF. The CDR3 DNA sequence: TGTGCCAGCAGTACAGGGGGCGGTTTTAGTGATCAGCCCCAGCATTTT.

CDR3 in DNA: TGTGCCAGCAGGACAGGGGATGGTCAGCCCCAGCATTTT. As protein: CASRTGDGQPQHF. This chain connects TRBV28 to TRBJ1-5, with 8 nucleotides matching TRBD1. The germline V gene encodes CDR1 MDHEN and CDR2 SYDVKM. CDR3 length equals 13 residues. Trimming removed 6 bases from V and 6 bases from J; junction bases left unmatched: 4.